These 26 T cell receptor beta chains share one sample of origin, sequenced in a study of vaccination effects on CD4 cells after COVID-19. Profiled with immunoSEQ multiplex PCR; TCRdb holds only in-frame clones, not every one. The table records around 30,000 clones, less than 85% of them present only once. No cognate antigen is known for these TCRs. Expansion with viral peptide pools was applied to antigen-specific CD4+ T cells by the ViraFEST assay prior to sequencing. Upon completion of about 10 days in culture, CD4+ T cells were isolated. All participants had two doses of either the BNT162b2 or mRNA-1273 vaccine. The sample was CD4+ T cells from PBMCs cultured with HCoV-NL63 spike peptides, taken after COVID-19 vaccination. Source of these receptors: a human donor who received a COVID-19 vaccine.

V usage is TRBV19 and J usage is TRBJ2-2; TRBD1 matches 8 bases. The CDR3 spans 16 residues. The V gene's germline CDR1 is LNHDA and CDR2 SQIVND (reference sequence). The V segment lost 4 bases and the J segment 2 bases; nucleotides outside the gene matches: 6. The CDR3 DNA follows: TGTGCCAGTAGTAATAGGGACAGGAGTAACACCGGGGAGCTGTTTTTT. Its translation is CASSNRDRSNTGELFF.

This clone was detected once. The CDR3 protein is CASSLSTGGAGRMNTEAFF. For the CDR3, the DNA is TGCGCCAGCAGCTTGTCAACAGGGGGCGCGGGCCGTATGAACACTGAAGCTTTCTTT. This chain connects TRBV5-1 to TRBJ1-1; 9 bases align to TRBD1. V was clipped by 1 base and J by 0 bases; unmatched bases: 13. The germline V gene has CDR1 SGHRS and CDR2 YFSETQ. This CDR3 region has 19 residues.

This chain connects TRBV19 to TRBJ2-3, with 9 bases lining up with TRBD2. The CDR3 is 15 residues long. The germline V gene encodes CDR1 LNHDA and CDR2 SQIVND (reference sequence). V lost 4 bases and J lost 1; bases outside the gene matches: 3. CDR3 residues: CASSTGTSRTDTQYF. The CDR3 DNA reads TGTGCCAGTAGTACCGGGACTAGCCGCACAGATACGCAGTATTTT. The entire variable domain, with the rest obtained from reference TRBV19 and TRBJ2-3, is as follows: DGGITQSPKYLFRKEGQNVTLSCEQNLNHDAMYWYRQDPGQGLRLIYYSQIVNDFQKGDIAEGYSVSREKKESFPLTVTSAQKNPTAFYLCASSTGTSRTDTQYFGPGTRLTVL.

The CDR3 bases are TGTGCCAGCACCCACATAGGTGGGGCCAACGTCCTGACTTTC. Translated: CASTHIGGANVLTF. This chain joins TRBV5-5 and TRBJ2-6; the D is unclear. Germline loops: CDR1 SGHKS, CDR2 YYEKEE (reference sequence). The germline V and J ends were trimmed by 6 bases and 3 bases, with 10 bases remaining between them. CDR3 length: 14 residues.

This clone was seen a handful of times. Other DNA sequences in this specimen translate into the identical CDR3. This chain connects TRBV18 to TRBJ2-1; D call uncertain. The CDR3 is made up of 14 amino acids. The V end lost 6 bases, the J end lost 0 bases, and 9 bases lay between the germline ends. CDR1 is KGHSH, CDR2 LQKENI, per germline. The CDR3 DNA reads TGTGCCAGCTCTCCGCAGGCCTCCTACAATGAGCAGTTCTTC. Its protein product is CASSPQASYNEQFF.

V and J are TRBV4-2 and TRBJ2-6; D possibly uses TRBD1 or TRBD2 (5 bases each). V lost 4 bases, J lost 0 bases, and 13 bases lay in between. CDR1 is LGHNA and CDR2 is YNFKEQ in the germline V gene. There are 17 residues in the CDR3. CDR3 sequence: CASSLGTSSSGANVLTF. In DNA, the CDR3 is TGTGCCAGCAGCCTAGGGACCTCGAGCTCTGGGGCCAACGTCCTGACTTTC.

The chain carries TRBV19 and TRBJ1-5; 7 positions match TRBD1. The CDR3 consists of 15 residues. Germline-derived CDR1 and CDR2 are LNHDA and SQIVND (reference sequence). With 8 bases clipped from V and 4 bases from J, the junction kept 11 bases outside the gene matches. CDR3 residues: CASSQVGDRNQPQHF. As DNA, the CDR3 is TGTGCCAGTTCCCAGGTGGGGGACAGAAATCAGCCCCAGCATTTT.

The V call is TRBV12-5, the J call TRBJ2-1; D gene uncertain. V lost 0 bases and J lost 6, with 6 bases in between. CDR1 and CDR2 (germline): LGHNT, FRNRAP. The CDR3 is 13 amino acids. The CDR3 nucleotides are TGTGCTAGTGGTTTGGTAAACAGCAATGAGCAGTTCTTC. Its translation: CASGLVNSNEQFF.

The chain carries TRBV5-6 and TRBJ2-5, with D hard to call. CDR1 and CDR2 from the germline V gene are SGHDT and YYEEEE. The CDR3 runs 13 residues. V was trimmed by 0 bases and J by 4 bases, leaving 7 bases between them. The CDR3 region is CASSLAQRETQYF. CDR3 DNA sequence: TGTGCCAGCAGCTTGGCCCAGCGAGAGACCCAGTACTTC.

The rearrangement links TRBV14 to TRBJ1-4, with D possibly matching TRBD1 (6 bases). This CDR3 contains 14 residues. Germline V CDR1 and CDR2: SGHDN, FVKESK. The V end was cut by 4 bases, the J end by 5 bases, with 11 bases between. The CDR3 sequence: CASSPRGGNEKLFF. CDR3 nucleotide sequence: TGTGCCAGCAGCCCGAGGGGGGGCAATGAAAAACTGTTTTTT.

The CDR3: CASRPQGLNTEAFF. The CDR3 nucleotides read TGTGCCAGCAGGCCACAGGGGCTGAACACTGAAGCTTTCTTT. This sequence joins TRBV6-5 and TRBJ1-1; TRBD1 matches 7 bases. This CDR3 has 14 residues. The germline V gene has CDR1 MNHEY and CDR2 SVGAGI. V trimming: 6 bases; J trimming: 0 bases; junction bases outside the gene matches: 4.

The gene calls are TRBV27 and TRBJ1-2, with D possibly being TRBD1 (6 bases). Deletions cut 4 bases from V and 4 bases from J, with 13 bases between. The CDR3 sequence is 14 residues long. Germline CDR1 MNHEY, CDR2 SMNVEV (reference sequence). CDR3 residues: CASSSADRIYGYTF. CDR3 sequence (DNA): TGTGCCAGCAGTTCCGCCGACAGGATCTATGGCTACACCTTC.

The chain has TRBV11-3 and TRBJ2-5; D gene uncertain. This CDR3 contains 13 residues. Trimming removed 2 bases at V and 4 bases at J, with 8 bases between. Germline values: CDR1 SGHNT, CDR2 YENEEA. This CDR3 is CASSLNVRETQYF. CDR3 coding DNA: TGTGCCAGCAGCTTAAATGTTCGAGAGACCCAGTACTTC.

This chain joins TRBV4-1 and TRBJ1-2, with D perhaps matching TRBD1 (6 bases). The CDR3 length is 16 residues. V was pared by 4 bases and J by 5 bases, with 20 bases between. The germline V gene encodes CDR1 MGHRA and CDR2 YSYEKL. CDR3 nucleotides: TGCGCCAGCAGCCCAAGAGGGTCCCGGGGGCTTTATGGCTACACCTTC. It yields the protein CASSPRGSRGLYGYTF.

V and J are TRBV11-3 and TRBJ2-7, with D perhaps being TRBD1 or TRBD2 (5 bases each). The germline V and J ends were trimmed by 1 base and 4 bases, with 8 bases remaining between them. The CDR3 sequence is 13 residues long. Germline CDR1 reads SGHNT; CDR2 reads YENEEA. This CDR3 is CASSLGDEYEQYF. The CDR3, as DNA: TGTGCCAGCAGCTTAGGGGACGAATACGAGCAGTACTTC. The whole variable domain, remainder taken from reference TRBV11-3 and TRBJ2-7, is EAGVVQSPRYKIIEKKQPVAFWCNPISGHNTLYWYLQNLGQGPELLIRYENEEAVDDSQLPKDRFSAERLKGVDSTLKIQPAELGDSAVYLCASSLGDEYEQYFGPGTRLTVT.

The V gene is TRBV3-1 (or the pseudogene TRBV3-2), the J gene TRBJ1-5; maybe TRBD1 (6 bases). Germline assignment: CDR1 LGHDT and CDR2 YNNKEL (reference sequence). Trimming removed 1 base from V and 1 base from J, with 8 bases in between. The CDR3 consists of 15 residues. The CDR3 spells CASSQGTGSNQPQHF. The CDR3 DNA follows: TGTGCCAGCAGCCAAGGAACAGGGAGCAATCAGCCCCAGCATTTT.

The CDR3 nucleotides read TGTGCCAGCAGTTTATCGTGGGCGGGAGGGGCCAAAAACATTCAGTACTTC. This encodes CASSLSWAGGAKNIQYF. This rearrangement joins TRBV27 to TRBJ2-4, with 9 bases identical to TRBD2. This CDR3 region has 17 residues. Germline assignment: CDR1 MNHEY and CDR2 SMNVEV (reference sequence). Trimming took 0 bases from V and 1 from J; bases not matched to a gene: 4.

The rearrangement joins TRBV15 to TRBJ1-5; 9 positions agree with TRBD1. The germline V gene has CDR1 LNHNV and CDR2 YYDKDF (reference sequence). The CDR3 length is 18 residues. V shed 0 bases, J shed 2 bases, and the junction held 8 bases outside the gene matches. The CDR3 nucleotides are TGTGCCACCAGCAGAGATTCTCCGGGACAGGGCCGCAATCAGCCCCAGCATTTT. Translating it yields CATSRDSPGQGRNQPQHF.

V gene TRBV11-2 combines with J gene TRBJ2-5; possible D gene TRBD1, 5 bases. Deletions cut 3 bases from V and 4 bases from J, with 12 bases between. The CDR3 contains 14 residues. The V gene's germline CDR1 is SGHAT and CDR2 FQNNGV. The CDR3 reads CASSFFGAGETQYF. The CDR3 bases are TGTGCCAGCAGCTTCTTTGGGGCAGGAGAGACCCAGTACTTC. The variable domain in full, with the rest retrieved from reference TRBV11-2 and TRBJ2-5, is EAGVAQSPRYKIIEKRQSVAFWCNPISGHATLYWYQQILGQGPKLLIQFQNNGVVDDSQLPKDRFSAERLKGVDSTLKIQPAKLEDSAVYLCASSFFGAGETQYFGPGTRLLVL.

CDR3 DNA sequence: TGTGCCAGCAGGCTAGCGGGGGCTGACACAGATACGCAGTATTTT. It specifies CASRLAGADTDTQYF. The rearrangement joins TRBV6-5 to TRBJ2-3; 10 bases align to TRBD2. Germline values: CDR1 MNHEY, CDR2 SVGAGI. V shed 6 bases and J 2 bases; nucleotides not matched to a gene: 5. This CDR3 contains 15 residues.

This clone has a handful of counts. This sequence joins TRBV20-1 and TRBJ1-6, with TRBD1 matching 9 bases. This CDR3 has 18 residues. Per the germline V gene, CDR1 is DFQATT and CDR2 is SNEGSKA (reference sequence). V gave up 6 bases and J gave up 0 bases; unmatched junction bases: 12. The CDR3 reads CSASALTGGSSYNSPLHF. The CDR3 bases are TGCAGTGCCAGTGCTTTGACAGGGGGAAGCTCCTATAATTCACCCCTCCACTTT.

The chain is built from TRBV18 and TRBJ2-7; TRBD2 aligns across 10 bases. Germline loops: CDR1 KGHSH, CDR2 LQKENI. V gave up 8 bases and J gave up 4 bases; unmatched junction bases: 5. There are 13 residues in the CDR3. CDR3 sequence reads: CASHGTSAYEQYF. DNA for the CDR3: TGTGCCAGCCACGGGACTAGCGCATACGAGCAGTACTTC.

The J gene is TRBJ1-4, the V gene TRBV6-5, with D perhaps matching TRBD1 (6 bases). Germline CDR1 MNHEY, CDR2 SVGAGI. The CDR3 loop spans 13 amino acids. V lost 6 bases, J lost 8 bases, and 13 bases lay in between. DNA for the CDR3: TGTGCCAGCAGAAGGGGGGGAAACGAAAAACTGTTTTTT. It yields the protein CASRRGGNEKLFF.

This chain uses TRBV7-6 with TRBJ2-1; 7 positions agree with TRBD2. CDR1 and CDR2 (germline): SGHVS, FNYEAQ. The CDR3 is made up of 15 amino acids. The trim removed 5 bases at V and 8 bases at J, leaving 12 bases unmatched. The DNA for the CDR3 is TGTGCCAGCAGCCCCAGAACTAGCGATGGCGATGAGCAGTTCTTC. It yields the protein CASSPRTSDGDEQFF.

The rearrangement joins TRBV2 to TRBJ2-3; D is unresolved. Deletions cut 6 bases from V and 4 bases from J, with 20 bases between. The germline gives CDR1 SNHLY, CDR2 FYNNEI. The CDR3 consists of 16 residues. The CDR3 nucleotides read TGTGCCAGCAGGCCCCGCAGGTACCGAAGGGCAGATACGCAGTATTTT. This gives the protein CASRPRRYRRADTQYF.

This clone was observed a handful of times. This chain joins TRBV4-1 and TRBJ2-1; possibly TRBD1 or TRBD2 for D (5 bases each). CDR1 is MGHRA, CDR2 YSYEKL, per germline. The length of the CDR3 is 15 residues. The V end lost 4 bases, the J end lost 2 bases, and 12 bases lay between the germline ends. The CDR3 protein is CASSRLRDAYNEQFF. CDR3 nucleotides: TGCGCCAGCAGCCGGCTCCGGGACGCCTACAATGAGCAGTTCTTC.